This T cell receptor (beta chain) was identified in a study of blood T cell repertoires in COVID-19. The CDR3 runs 15 residues. V dropped 3 bases and J dropped 1 base, with 12 bases sitting between them. The V gene's germline CDR1 is SNHLY and CDR2 FYNNEI. Generated by immunoSEQ multiplex PCR, the TCRdb table keeps only in-frame clones and is missing some. The sample includes about 80,000 clones, about 78% seen only once; the top ten take about a sixth. This clone turned up a few times. The specimen sequenced was peripheral blood. The chain joins TRBV2 to TRBJ1-2; no reliable D call. The origin of this receptor is a human donor in a cohort sampled during active COVID-19. The CDR3 reads CASSEGRRFNYGYTF. In DNA, the CDR3 is TGTGCCAGCAGTGAGGGCAGAAGATTTAACTATGGCTACACCTTC.